Given below is one T cell receptor (beta chain) in context. V was clipped by 4 bases and J by 3 bases, with 10 bases between them. Germline V gives CDR1 SNHLY, CDR2 FYNNEI. CDR3 length: 13 residues. This table comes from immunoSEQ multiplex PCR, and its TCRdb copy is limited to in-frame clones, with some not included. The profile shows some 200,000 clones, about 87% of them singletons. The sample originates from a study of blood T cell repertoires in COVID-19. V usage is TRBV2 and J usage is TRBJ2-7; possibly TRBD2 for D (7 bases). This TCR was sampled from a man aged 18 to 29 with acute COVID-19. The sequenced sample consisted of PBMCs or T cells enriched from blood (not recorded which). CDR3 protein: CASSAGEGYEQYF. In DNA, the CDR3 is TGTGCCAGCAGTGCAGGGGAGGGCTACGAGCAGTACTTC.